Listed below are T cell receptor beta chains from one sample, sequenced in a study of human T cells and chemical hapten exposure. Each CDR3 protein is one row after TCRdb ran MiXCR on the RACE reads. The sample contains 180,000 or so distinct CDR3 sequences, approximately 14% of which appear only once. The input for sequencing was whole blood, taken in connection with sensitization to the hapten diphenylcyclopropenone (DPC). The receptors were gathered from a woman between 25 and 40 years old with alopecia areata. Some clones in this sample may be carry-over from other donors' samples. CDR3s include the opening cysteine and the closing phenylalanine or tryptophan. A D gene is named only where the DNA matches it firmly. A clone size is listed for some rows: how often the clone was seen (once, few, many), or a class if it is expanded.

d_gene,v_gene,abundance,j_gene,CDR3aa,CDR3nt
-,TRBV6-2/TRBV6-3,few,TRBJ2-1,CASNRDAYNEQFF,TGTGCCAGCAACCGGGACGCCTACAATGAGCAGTTCTTC
TRBD2,TRBV7-6,many,TRBJ2-1,CASSLVPGGNEQFF,TGTGCCAGCAGCTTAGTTCCGGGGGGGAATGAGCAGTTCTTC
-,TRBV19,few,TRBJ1-2,CASSIDFGLTGSYTF,TGTGCCAGTAGTATAGATTTTGGACTGACCGGGAGCTACACCTTC
TRBD1,TRBV28,many,TRBJ1-2,CASSPYRTGGNYGYTF,TGTGCCAGCAGTCCCTATAGGACAGGGGGTAACTATGGCTACACCTTC
-,TRBV25-1,few,TRBJ1-5,CASSVGIGNQPQHF,TGTGCCAGCAGTGTAGGAATAGGCAATCAGCCCCAGCATTTT
-,TRBV2,few,TRBJ1-6,CASSERYSPLHF,TGTGCCAGCAGTGAAAGGTATTCACCCCTCCACTTT
-,TRBV18,few,TRBJ2-5,CASSQGQEETQYF,TGTGCCAGCTCACAGGGTCAGGAAGAGACCCAGTACTTC
-,TRBV9,-,TRBJ1-3,CASSVGTSGGNTIYF,TGTGCCAGCAGCGTAGGGACGTCCGGGGGAAACACCATATATTTT
-,TRBV24-1,few,TRBJ1-5,CATVRMGPLSQPQHF,TGTGCCACCGTTAGAATGGGACCGCTCAGTCAGCCCCAGCATTTT
TRBD1,TRBV28,few,TRBJ1-2,CASMTDRAFPYGYTF,TGTGCCAGCATGACGGACAGGGCTTTTCCCTATGGCTACACCTTC
-,TRBV6-1,-,TRBJ2-1,CASSEVGSGPYNEQFF,TGTGCCAGCAGTGAAGTTGGAAGCGGGCCCTACAATGAGCAGTTCTTC
TRBD1,TRBV9,few,TRBJ2-2,CASSQSTGSNTGELFF,TGTGCCAGCAGCCAGTCGACAGGGTCCAACACCGGGGAGCTGTTTTTT
TRBD1,TRBV12-3/TRBV12-4,-,TRBJ2-7,CASSSWDRGGYEQYF,TGTGCCAGCAGTTCCTGGGACAGGGGGGGATACGAGCAGTACTTC
-,TRBV29-1,few,TRBJ2-3,CSVVVGDTQYF,TGCAGCGTTGTTGTCGGGGATACGCAGTATTTT
-,TRBV28,few,TRBJ1-6,CASSLLYNSPLHF,TGTGCCAGCAGTTTACTCTATAATTCACCCCTCCACTTT
TRBD2,TRBV7-2,many,TRBJ2-5,CASSRGLAGGEETQYF,TGTGCCAGCAGCCGCGGACTAGCGGGAGGTGAAGAGACCCAGTACTTC
-,TRBV5-1,-,TRBJ1-1,CASSLGTVSNTEAFF,TGCGCCAGCAGCTTGGGGACCGTCAGTAACACTGAAGCTTTCTTT
-,TRBV7-8,few,TRBJ2-5,CASSLSRWGQETQYF,TGTGCCAGCAGCTTGAGTAGGTGGGGGCAAGAGACCCAGTACTTC
-,TRBV7-6,-,TRBJ2-2,CASSLALRGTGELFF,TGTGCCAGCAGCTTAGCGTTACGGGGGACCGGGGAGCTGTTTTTT
TRBD2,TRBV9,few,TRBJ2-2,CASSVASTSGTGELFF,TGTGCCAGCAGCGTAGCTAGTACTAGCGGGACCGGGGAGCTGTTTTTT
-,TRBV30,many,TRBJ1-1,CAFAFNGLNTEAFF,TGTGCCTTTGCCTTTAACGGTCTGAACACTGAAGCTTTCTTT
TRBD1,TRBV28,-,TRBJ1-2,CASSSDRHYGYTF,TGTGCCAGCAGTTCGGACAGGCACTATGGCTACACCTTC
-,TRBV7-7,many,TRBJ2-5,CASSLGTSGVMGTQYF,TGTGCTAGCAGCTTAGGGACGTCCGGGGTCATGGGGACCCAGTACTTC
-,TRBV21-1,-,TRBJ2-2,CASMGTGATGELFF,TGTGCCAGCATGGGGACAGGAGCCACCGGGGAGCTGTTTTTT
TRBD1,TRBV9,few,TRBJ2-7,CASSANRGLEQYF,TGTGCCAGCAGCGCCAACAGGGGGCTTGAGCAGTACTTC
TRBD1,TRBV6-2/TRBV6-3,-,TRBJ2-3,CASSHRPTGSADTQYF,TGTGCCAGCAGTCACCGACCGACAGGGAGCGCAGATACGCAGTATTTT
TRBD2,TRBV12-3/TRBV12-4,few,TRBJ2-7,CASSFRLAGAPYEQYF,TGTGCCAGCAGTTTTAGGCTAGCGGGGGCCCCATACGAGCAGTACTTC
-,TRBV12-3/TRBV12-4,few,TRBJ1-5,CASRGWGNQPQHF,TGTGCCAGCAGGGGTTGGGGCAATCAGCCCCAGCATTTT
-,TRBV7-8,few,TRBJ1-1,CASSARQSMNTEAFF,TGTGCCAGCAGCGCCAGACAGTCTATGAACACTGAAGCTTTCTTT
-,TRBV2,-,TRBJ2-3,CASSISLDFGSDTQYF,TGTGCCAGCAGTATCTCACTAGATTTCGGCTCAGATACGCAGTATTTT
-,TRBV4-3,many,TRBJ2-1,CASSHLGGGVSYNEQFF,TGCGCCAGCAGCCACTTAGGAGGCGGAGTCTCCTACAATGAGCAGTTCTTC
TRBD2,TRBV12-3/TRBV12-4,few,TRBJ2-7,CASSPTSGSPYEQYF,TGTGCCAGCAGCCCTACTAGCGGGAGCCCCTACGAGCAGTACTTC
TRBD1,TRBV7-9,many,TRBJ2-5,CASSLDPGQGKETQYF,TGTGCCAGCAGCTTAGATCCGGGACAGGGGAAAGAGACCCAGTACTTC
TRBD1,TRBV5-1,-,TRBJ2-6,CASSWAGTGAAGANVLTF,TGCGCCAGCAGCTGGGCCGGGACAGGGGCAGCTGGGGCCAACGTCCTGACTTTC
TRBD2,TRBV20-1,-,TRBJ2-7,CSASLAGVDWEQYF,TGCAGTGCTAGCCTAGCGGGAGTCGACTGGGAGCAGTACTTC
TRBD1,TRBV2,few,TRBJ1-1,CASSDRYPGQIPEAFF,TGTGCCAGCAGTGACCGTTATCCGGGACAGATCCCTGAAGCTTTCTTT
-,TRBV7-2,few,TRBJ2-1,CASSLAGINEQFF,TGTGCCAGCAGCTTAGCGGGAATTAATGAGCAGTTCTTC
-,TRBV28,-,TRBJ1-1,CASGVFRGRTEAFF,TGTGCCAGCGGTGTATTCCGGGGACGGACTGAAGCTTTCTTT
-,TRBV20-1,few,TRBJ1-1,CSASEDQTQSNEAFF,TGCAGTGCTAGTGAAGACCAGACCCAAAGCAATGAAGCTTTCTTT
-,TRBV6-5,-,TRBJ2-7,CASNSYGARTTYEQYF,TGTGCCAGCAACTCCTACGGGGCCAGGACCACCTACGAGCAGTACTTC
TRBD2,TRBV10-1,-,TRBJ2-5,CASSAPEGRGAPQETQYF,TGCGCCAGCAGCGCCCCGGAAGGGCGGGGGGCGCCCCAAGAGACCCAGTACTTC
-,TRBV7-2,few,TRBJ2-7,CASSLARGKDEQYF,TGTGCCAGCAGCTTAGCCAGGGGAAAGGACGAGCAGTACTTC
-,TRBV10-3,-,TRBJ2-7,CAIRRGDTGHEQYF,TGTGCCATCAGAAGAGGGGACACCGGTCACGAGCAGTACTTC
TRBD1,TRBV20-1,few,TRBJ1-6,CSAREDRVSYNSPLHF,TGCAGTGCTAGAGAGGACAGGGTATCCTATAATTCACCCCTCCACTTT
-,TRBV12-3/TRBV12-4,few,TRBJ1-5,CASSGTSAQPQHF,TGTGCCAGCAGCGGGACGTCAGCTCAGCCCCAGCATTTT
-,TRBV7-9,-,TRBJ1-3,CASSLAARNTIYF,TGTGCCAGCAGCTTAGCGGCTAGGAACACCATATATTTT
TRBD1,TRBV20-1,-,TRBJ2-1,CSANPIQGAGHEQFF,TGCAGTGCAAACCCAATCCAGGGGGCCGGCCATGAGCAGTTCTTC
-,TRBV7-2,few,TRBJ1-1,CASSQGGVGTEAFF,TGTGCCAGCAGCCAGGGAGGGGTAGGGACTGAAGCTTTCTTT